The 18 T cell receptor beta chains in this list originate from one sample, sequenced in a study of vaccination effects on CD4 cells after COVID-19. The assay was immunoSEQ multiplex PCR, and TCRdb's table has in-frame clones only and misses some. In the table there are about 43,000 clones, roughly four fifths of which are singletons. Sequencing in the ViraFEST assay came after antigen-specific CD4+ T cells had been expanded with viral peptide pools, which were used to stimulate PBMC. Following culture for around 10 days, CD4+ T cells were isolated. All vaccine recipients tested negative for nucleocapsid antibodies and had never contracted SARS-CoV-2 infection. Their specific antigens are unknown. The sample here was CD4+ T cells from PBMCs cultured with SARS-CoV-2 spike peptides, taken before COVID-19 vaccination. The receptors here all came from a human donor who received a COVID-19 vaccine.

The CDR3 nucleotides read TGCGCCAGCAGCTTGGGAGGGGGCGCAGAGACCCAGTACTTC. Translating it yields CASSLGGGAETQYF. The chain couples TRBV5-1 to TRBJ2-5; 7 bases line up with TRBD1. The CDR3 has 14 amino acids. J lost 4 bases, V lost 0 bases, and 3 bases had no gene match. The germline V gene has CDR1 SGHRS and CDR2 YFSETQ.

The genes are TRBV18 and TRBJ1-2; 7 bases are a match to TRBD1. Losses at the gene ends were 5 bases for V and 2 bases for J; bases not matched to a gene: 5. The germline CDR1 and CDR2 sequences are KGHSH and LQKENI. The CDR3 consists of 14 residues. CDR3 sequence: CASSSGQVNYGYTF. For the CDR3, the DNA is TGTGCCAGCTCATCTGGACAGGTGAACTATGGCTACACCTTC.

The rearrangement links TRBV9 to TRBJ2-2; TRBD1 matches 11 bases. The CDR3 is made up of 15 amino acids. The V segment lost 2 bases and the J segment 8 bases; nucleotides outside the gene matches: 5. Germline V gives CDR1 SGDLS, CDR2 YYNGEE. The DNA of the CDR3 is TGTGCCAGCAGCGTCGGACAGGGGGCGGGAGGGGAGCTGTTTTTT. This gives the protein CASSVGQGAGGELFF.

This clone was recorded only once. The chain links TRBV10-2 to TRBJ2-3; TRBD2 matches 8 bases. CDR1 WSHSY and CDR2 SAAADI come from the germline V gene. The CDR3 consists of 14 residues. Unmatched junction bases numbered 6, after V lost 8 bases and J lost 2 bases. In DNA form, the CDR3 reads TGCGCCAGCCGCCCGGGGGGGGACACAGATACGCAGTATTTT. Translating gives CASRPGGDTDTQYF.

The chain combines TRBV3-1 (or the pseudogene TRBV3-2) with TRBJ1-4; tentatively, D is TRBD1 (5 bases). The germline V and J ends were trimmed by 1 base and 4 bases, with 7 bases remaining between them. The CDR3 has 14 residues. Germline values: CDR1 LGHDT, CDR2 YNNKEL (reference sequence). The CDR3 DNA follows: TGTGCCAGCAGCCAAGGGGGCGATAATGAAAAACTGTTTTTT. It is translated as CASSQGGDNEKLFF.

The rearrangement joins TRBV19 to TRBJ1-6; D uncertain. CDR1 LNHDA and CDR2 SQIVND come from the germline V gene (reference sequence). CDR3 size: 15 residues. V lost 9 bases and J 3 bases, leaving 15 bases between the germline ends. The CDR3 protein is CASREITNYNSPLHF. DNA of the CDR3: TGTGCCAGCCGTGAGATAACCAACTATAATTCACCCCTCCACTTT.

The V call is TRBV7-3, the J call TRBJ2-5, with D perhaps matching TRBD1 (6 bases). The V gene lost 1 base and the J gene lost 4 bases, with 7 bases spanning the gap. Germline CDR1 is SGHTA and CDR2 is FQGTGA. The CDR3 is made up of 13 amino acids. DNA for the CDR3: TGTGCCAGCAGCTTAAACAGGGCAGAGACCCAGTACTTC. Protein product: CASSLNRAETQYF.

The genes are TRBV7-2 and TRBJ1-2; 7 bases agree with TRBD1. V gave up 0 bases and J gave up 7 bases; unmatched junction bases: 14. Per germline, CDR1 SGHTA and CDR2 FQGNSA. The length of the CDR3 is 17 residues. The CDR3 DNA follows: TGTGCCAGCAGCTTAGCTCCGGGCTCCACAGGGGTTAGTGGCTACACCTTC. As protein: CASSLAPGSTGVSGYTF.

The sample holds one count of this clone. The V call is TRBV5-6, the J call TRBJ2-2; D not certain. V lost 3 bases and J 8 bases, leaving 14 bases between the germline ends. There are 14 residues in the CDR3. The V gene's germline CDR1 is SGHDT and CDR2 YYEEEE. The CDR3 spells CASSSLTGAGELFF. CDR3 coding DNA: TGTGCCAGCAGCTCTCTGACGGGTGCGGGGGAGCTGTTTTTT. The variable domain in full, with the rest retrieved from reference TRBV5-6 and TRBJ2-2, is DAGVTQSPTHLIKTRGQQVTLRCSPKSGHDTVSWYQQALGQGPQFIFQYYEEEERQRGNFPDRFSGHQFPNYSSELNVNALLLGDSALYLCASSSLTGAGELFFGEGSRLTVL.

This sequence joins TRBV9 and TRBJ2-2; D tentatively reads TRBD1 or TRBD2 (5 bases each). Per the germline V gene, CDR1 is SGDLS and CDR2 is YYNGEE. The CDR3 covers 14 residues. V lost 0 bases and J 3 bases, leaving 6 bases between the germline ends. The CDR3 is CASSVGGYTGELFF. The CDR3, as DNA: TGTGCCAGCAGCGTAGGGGGGTACACCGGGGAGCTGTTTTTT.

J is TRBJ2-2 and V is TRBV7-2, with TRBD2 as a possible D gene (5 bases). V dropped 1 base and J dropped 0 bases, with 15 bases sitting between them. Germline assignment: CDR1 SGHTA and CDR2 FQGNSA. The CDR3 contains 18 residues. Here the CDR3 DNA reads TGTGCCAGCAGCTTAGGAAGGGCGGGCCGCTCGAACACCGGGGAGCTGTTTTTT. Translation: CASSLGRAGRSNTGELFF.

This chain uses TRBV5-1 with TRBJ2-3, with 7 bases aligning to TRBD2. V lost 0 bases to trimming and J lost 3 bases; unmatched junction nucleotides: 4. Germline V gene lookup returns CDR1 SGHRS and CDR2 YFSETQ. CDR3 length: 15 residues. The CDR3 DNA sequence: TGCGCCAGCAGCTTGGTTGGGGAGGGAACAGATACGCAGTATTTT. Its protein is CASSLVGEGTDTQYF.

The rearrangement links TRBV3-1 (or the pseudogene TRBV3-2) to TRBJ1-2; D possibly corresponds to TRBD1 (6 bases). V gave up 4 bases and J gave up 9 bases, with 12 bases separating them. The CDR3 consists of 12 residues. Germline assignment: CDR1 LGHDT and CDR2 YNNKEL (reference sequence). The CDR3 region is CASSRTDTSYTF. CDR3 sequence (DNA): TGTGCCAGCAGCCGGACAGACACGAGCTACACCTTC.

CDR3 DNA: TGTGCCAGCAGTTACCGACAGGGGAAGGAGACCCAGTACTTC. Translated: CASSYRQGKETQYF. The V call is TRBV6-6, the J call TRBJ2-5, with 8 bases matching TRBD1. The CDR3 extends over 14 amino acids. The junction had 4 bases not matched to a gene; V was cut back by 2 bases and J by 5 bases. Germline values: CDR1 MNHNY, CDR2 SVGAGI (reference sequence).

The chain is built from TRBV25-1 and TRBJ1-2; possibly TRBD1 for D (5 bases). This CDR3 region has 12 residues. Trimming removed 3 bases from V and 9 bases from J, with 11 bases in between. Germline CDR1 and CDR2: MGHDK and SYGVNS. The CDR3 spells CASSDRVWSYTF. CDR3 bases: TGTGCCAGCAGTGACAGGGTTTGGAGCTACACCTTC.

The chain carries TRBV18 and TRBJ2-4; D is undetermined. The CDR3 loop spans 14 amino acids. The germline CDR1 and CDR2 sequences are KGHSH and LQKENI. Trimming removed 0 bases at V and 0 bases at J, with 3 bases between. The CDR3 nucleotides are TGTGCCAGCTCACCACCAACAGCCAAAAACATTCAGTACTTC. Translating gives CASSPPTAKNIQYF.

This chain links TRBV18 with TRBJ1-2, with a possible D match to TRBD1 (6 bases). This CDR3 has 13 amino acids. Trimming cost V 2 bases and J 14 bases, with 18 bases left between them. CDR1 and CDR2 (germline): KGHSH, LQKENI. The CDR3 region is CASSPGTSYGTTF. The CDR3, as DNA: TGTGCCAGCTCACCAGGGACCTCTTACGGGACAACCTTC.

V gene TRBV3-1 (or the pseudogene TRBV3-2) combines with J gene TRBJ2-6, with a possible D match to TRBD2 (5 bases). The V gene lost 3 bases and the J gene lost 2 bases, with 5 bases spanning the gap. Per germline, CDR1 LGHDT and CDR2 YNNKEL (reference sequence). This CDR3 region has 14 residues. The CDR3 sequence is CASSQRAGANVLTF. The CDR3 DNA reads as TGTGCCAGCAGCCAGAGGGCTGGGGCCAACGTCCTGACTTTC.